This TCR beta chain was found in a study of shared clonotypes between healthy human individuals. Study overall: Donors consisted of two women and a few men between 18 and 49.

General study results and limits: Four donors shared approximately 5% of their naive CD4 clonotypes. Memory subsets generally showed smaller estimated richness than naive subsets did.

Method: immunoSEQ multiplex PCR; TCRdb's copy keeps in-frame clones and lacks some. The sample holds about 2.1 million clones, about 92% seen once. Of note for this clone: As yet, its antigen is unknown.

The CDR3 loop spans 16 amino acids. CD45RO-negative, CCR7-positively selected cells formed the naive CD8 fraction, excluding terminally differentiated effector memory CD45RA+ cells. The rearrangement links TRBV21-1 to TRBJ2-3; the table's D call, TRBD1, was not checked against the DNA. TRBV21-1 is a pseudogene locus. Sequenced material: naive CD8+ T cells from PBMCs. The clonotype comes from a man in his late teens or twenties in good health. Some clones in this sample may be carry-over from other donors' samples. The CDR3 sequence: CASSKYRDRVADTQYF. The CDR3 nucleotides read TGTGCCAGCAGCAAGTACCGGGACAGGGTAGCAGATACGCAGTATTTT.